This T cell receptor (beta chain) is from a study of T cell responses to AZD1222 COVID-19 vaccine. Whole-study findings and limits: Elevations in Spike-specific TCR breadth and depth followed administration of two AZD1222 doses.

Data came from immunoSEQ multiplex PCR; TCRdb stores just in-frame clones and leaves some out. The sample yields about 82,000 clones, 75% to 90% seen once. With regard to this clone: Its target is unknown.

This CDR3 has 15 residues. Germline V CDR1 and CDR2: SGHTA, FQGNSA. V was clipped by 2 bases and J by 6 bases; unmatched bases: 10. Second-dose schedules of about 4 or about 12 weeks were combined. The genes are TRBV7-2 and TRBJ2-7, with 7 bases aligning to TRBD1. The sample was peripheral blood, taken 28 days after the second AZD1222 dose. This sequence was found in an adult who received the AZD1222 COVID-19 vaccine. As DNA, the CDR3 is TGTGCCAGCAGCTTAATACAGGGACAGATTTCCGAGCAGTACTTC. Translation: CASSLIQGQISEQYF.